The 32 T cell receptor beta chains listed next were all sequenced from one sample in a study of blood T cell repertoires in COVID-19 (TCRdb year 2020). To prepare the library, the immunoSEQ multiplex PCR assay was applied. Not all clones reach the TCRdb copy of this immuneACCESS table, which keeps in-frame sequences only. Checked studies attribute under half of the gap to unresolved V genes and leave the rest unexplained. Recorded for this sample are 350,000 to 500,000 clones; approximately 91% of them occurred a single time. The top ten clones comprise 1.2% to 1.5% of the sample. Source material: PBMCs or T cells enriched from blood (not recorded which). Receptors originate from a woman between 18 and 30 years old who had been exposed to COVID-19.

Only one count was recorded for this clone. The J gene is TRBJ1-6, the V gene TRBV28; D not resolved. The CDR3 loop spans 13 amino acids. Trimming shortened V by 3 bases and J by 10 bases, and 10 bases separated the two germline ends. The germline gives CDR1 MDHEN, CDR2 SYDVKM. CDR3 amino acids: CASSFRPRSPLHF. The CDR3 DNA reads TGTGCCAGCAGTTTCCGGCCTAGGTCACCCCTCCACTTT.

The chain recombines TRBV10-1 with TRBJ2-7, with TRBD2 identical over 9 bases. Per germline, CDR1 WNHNN and CDR2 SYGVQD (reference sequence). The CDR3 sequence is 17 residues long. The V and J ends lost 0 bases and 3 bases, in that order; junction bases with no gene match: 9. CDR3 sequence reads: CASSESPSGKPSYEQYF. Written as DNA, the CDR3 is TGCGCCAGCAGTGAGTCGCCTAGCGGGAAGCCCAGCTACGAGCAGTACTTC.

The chain links TRBV28 to TRBJ2-7; 7 nucleotides match TRBD2. The CDR3 extends over 15 amino acids. CDR1 is MDHEN, CDR2 SYDVKM, per germline. Trimming removed 3 bases from V and 2 bases from J; junction bases left unmatched: 7. CDR3 DNA: TGTGCCAGCAGTTTGACAGCGGGGCTGGCCTACGAGCAGTACTTC. Protein product: CASSLTAGLAYEQYF.

The chain is built from TRBV18 and TRBJ2-5; 10 nucleotides line up with TRBD1. From germline, CDR1 is KGHSH and CDR2 LQKENI. The trim removed 5 bases at V and 4 bases at J, leaving 4 bases unmatched. The CDR3 runs to 14 residues. CDR3 coding DNA: TGTGCCAGCTCAGCGACAGGGGGCCCAGAGACCCAGTACTTC. Encoded protein: CASSATGGPETQYF.

The chain combines TRBV7-9 with TRBJ2-7, with 14 bases lining up with TRBD2. The germline V gene has CDR1 SEHNR and CDR2 FQNEAQ (reference sequence). CDR3 length: 15 residues. The V segment lost 5 bases and the J segment 3 bases; nucleotides outside the gene matches: 3. The CDR3 bases are TGTGCCAGCAGCCCGGGACTAGCGGGAGACTACGAGCAGTACTTC. Encoded protein: CASSPGLAGDYEQYF.

A remark on this clone: This sample includes further DNA sequences coding for the same CDR3. The chain couples TRBV5-6 to TRBJ2-7; D is unresolved. Germline CDR1 is SGHDT and CDR2 is YYEEEE. The CDR3 totals 12 residues. The V and J ends lost 0 bases and 3 bases respectively, with 4 bases between them. Here the CDR3 reads CASSLASYEQYF. CDR3 sequence (DNA): TGTGCCAGCAGCTTGGCTAGCTACGAGCAGTACTTC. Looking up the rest from reference TRBV5-6 and TRBJ2-7 gives the full variable domain: DAGVTQSPTHLIKTRGQQVTLRCSPKSGHDTVSWYQQALGQGPQFIFQYYEEEERQRGNFPDRFSGHQFPNYSSELNVNALLLGDSALYLCASSLASYEQYFGPGTRLTVT.

This rearrangement joins TRBV7-2 to TRBJ2-1; D gene unclear. V lost 8 bases and J 0 bases, leaving 14 bases between the germline ends. Germline V lookup: CDR1 SGHTA, CDR2 FQGNSA. This CDR3 comprises 15 residues. In DNA, the CDR3 is TGTGCCAGCCACAGTTCCCGGTTCTCCTACAATGAGCAGTTCTTC. It specifies CASHSSRFSYNEQFF.

The chain joins TRBV7-6 to TRBJ1-1; D is possibly TRBD1 (5 bases). V was pared by 0 bases and J by 4 bases, with 12 bases between. This CDR3 is 15 amino acids long. Germline V gene data show CDR1 as SGHVS and CDR2 as FNYEAQ. The CDR3 DNA sequence: TGTGCCAGCAGCTTAGCGCTCGGGGGGGGCACTGAAGCTTTCTTT. As protein: CASSLALGGGTEAFF.

V usage is TRBV28 and J usage is TRBJ1-2; D gene uncertain. CDR1 is MDHEN and CDR2 is SYDVKM in the germline V gene. The CDR3 runs to 15 residues. V dropped 4 bases and J dropped 3 bases, with 15 bases sitting between them. CDR3 protein: CASSSRVERYYGYTF. CDR3 coding DNA: TGTGCCAGCAGTTCTCGCGTGGAGAGGTACTATGGCTACACCTTC.

This clone turned up a few times. J is TRBJ2-7 and V is TRBV28; the match to TRBD1 covers 8 bases. The length of the CDR3 is 13 residues. CDR1 is MDHEN and CDR2 is SYDVKM in the germline V gene. Trimming cost V 2 bases and J 4 bases; bases outside gene matches: 1. CDR3 nucleotide sequence: TGTGCCAGCAGTTTACGGACAGGGTACGAGCAGTACTTC. Translated, it gives CASSLRTGYEQYF.

As to this clone: Different DNA sequences within this sample yield the same CDR3. The rearrangement joins TRBV3-1 (or the pseudogene TRBV3-2) to TRBJ2-7, with 8 bases fitting TRBD1. Germline values: CDR1 LGHDT, CDR2 YNNKEL (reference sequence). The CDR3 consists of 14 residues. V gave up 4 bases and J gave up 2 bases; unmatched junction bases: 4. The CDR3 region is CASSPRDRPYEQYF. Written as DNA, the CDR3 is TGTGCCAGCAGCCCCCGGGACAGGCCCTACGAGCAGTACTTC.

This sequence joins TRBV29-1 and TRBJ2-2, with 9 positions matching TRBD1. After removal of 5 bases from V and 7 bases from J, the junction contained 17 bases not matched to a gene. The CDR3 has 17 residues. The germline gives CDR1 SQVTM, CDR2 ANQGSEA. The CDR3 DNA sequence: TGCAGCGTTCTAGACCAGGACAGGGGTCCCCGGGGCGGGGAGCTGTTTTTT. It is translated as CSVLDQDRGPRGGELFF.

The chain combines TRBV5-4 with TRBJ1-3; 7 bases line up with TRBD1. Trimming at V came to 4 bases and at J to 0 bases, leaving 10 bases not matched to a gene. The germline V gene has CDR1 SGHNT and CDR2 YYREEE (reference sequence). This CDR3 comprises 17 residues. In DNA form, the CDR3 reads TGTGCCAGCAGCCCTCGACAGGGTAACCTCTCTGGAAACACCATATATTTT. It specifies CASSPRQGNLSGNTIYF.

The chain joins TRBV9 to TRBJ2-2, with 9 bases identical to TRBD1. Germline loops: CDR1 SGDLS, CDR2 YYNGEE. J was trimmed by 6 bases and V by 0 bases; bases with no gene match: 6. The CDR3 is made up of 16 amino acids. CDR3 sequence reads: CASSVEGQGRAGELFF. The CDR3 DNA is TGTGCCAGCAGCGTAGAGGGACAGGGCCGAGCCGGGGAGCTGTTTTTT.

This chain uses TRBV10-2 with TRBJ2-7, with D unclear. CDR1 and CDR2 (germline): WSHSY, SAAADI. This CDR3 contains 15 residues. V was cut by 10 bases and J by 1 base, with 20 bases left in between. The CDR3 nucleotides read TGCGCCATTTTCGACTGCCCCCATGAGTCCTACGAGCAGTACTTC. This gives the protein CAIFDCPHESYEQYF.

This clone was picked up a small number of times. The chain is built from TRBV6-5 and TRBJ2-7, with D unclear. Germline lookup yields CDR1 MNHEY and CDR2 SVGAGI. Deletions cut 0 bases from V and 2 bases from J, with 14 bases between. The CDR3 has 16 amino acids. Here the CDR3 reads CASSYSVRSDPYEQYF. CDR3 coding DNA: TGTGCCAGCAGTTACTCAGTGCGGAGCGATCCCTACGAGCAGTACTTC.

The rearrangement links TRBV15 to TRBJ2-3; 12 nucleotides agree with TRBD2. Germline-derived CDR1 and CDR2 are LNHNV and YYDKDF (reference sequence). The CDR3 contains 15 residues. With 4 bases clipped from V and 4 bases from J, the junction kept 3 bases outside the gene matches. The CDR3 DNA reads as TGTGCCACCAGCACCGCTAGCGGGGGGGCAGATACGCAGTATTTT. It yields the protein CATSTASGGADTQYF.

The chain has TRBV28 and TRBJ1-4; D remains unclear. CDR3 size: 14 residues. Between the trimmed V and J ends, which lost 3 bases and 6 bases, there was a span of 11 bases. In germline, CDR1 is MDHEN, CDR2 SYDVKM. CDR3 coding DNA: TGTGCCAGCAGTTTCCTAGGCTACGATGAAAAACTGTTTTTT. It codes for CASSFLGYDEKLFF.

J is TRBJ1-1 and V is TRBV28; TRBD1 might be the D (6 bases). The CDR3 extends over 13 amino acids. V lost 7 bases to trimming and J lost 6 bases, with 15 bases between them. The V gene's germline CDR1 is MDHEN and CDR2 SYDVKM. In DNA, the CDR3 is TGTGCCAGCAACACAGGGTTCGGGGCTGAAGCTTTCTTT. The encoded protein is CASNTGFGAEAFF.

In its sample, this clone was seen many times. This sequence joins TRBV7-9 and TRBJ1-5; unclear D gene. V was pared by 7 bases and J by 4 bases, with 23 bases between. The CDR3 totals 17 residues. Germline V gene lookup returns CDR1 SEHNR and CDR2 FQNEAQ (reference sequence). The CDR3 DNA sequence: TGTGCCAGCAACCTCGCCGAGGGCGACGGTCGAAATCAGCCCCAGCATTTT. This encodes CASNLAEGDGRNQPQHF.

The chain links TRBV14 to TRBJ2-7, with TRBD2 identical over 10 bases. V was clipped by 3 bases and J by 3 bases; unmatched bases: 8. In germline, CDR1 is SGHDN, CDR2 FVKESK. CDR3 length: 16 residues. CDR3 sequence reads: CASSHGWTSGNYEQYF. The CDR3 nucleotides read TGTGCCAGCAGCCACGGATGGACTAGCGGAAACTACGAGCAGTACTTC.

The chain carries TRBV4-3 and TRBJ1-2; 7 bases align to TRBD1. CDR1 is LGHNA and CDR2 is YSLEER in the germline V gene. The CDR3 is made up of 15 amino acids. The V and J ends lost 2 bases and 0 bases, in that order; junction bases with no gene match: 3. The CDR3 loop is CASSQIQGANYGYTF. CDR3 in DNA: TGCGCCAGCAGCCAAATTCAGGGGGCTAACTATGGCTACACCTTC.

V is TRBV7-8 and J is TRBJ1-1, with D possibly being TRBD1 (5 bases). CDR1 and CDR2 (germline): SGHVS, FQNEAQ. Trimming pared 1 base from V and 1 base from J, leaving 10 bases between. This CDR3 is built from 15 residues. The CDR3 loop reads CASSLGNRPNTEAFF. CDR3 bases: TGTGCCAGCAGCTTAGGTAACAGGCCGAACACTGAAGCTTTCTTT.

The chain combines TRBV3-1 (or the pseudogene TRBV3-2) with TRBJ2-3, with 8 bases identical to TRBD2. This CDR3 has 13 amino acids. Per the germline V gene, CDR1 is LGHDT and CDR2 is YNNKEL (reference sequence). V trimming: 4 bases; J trimming: 4 bases; junction bases outside the gene matches: 1. The CDR3 DNA reads as TGTGCCAGCAGCCCGGGGGGGGCAGATACGCAGTATTTT. Translation gives CASSPGGADTQYF.

This chain connects TRBV5-6 to TRBJ2-2, with 8 bases aligning to TRBD1. Germline assignment: CDR1 SGHDT and CDR2 YYEEEE. The CDR3 is 18 amino acids. With V trimmed by 0 bases and J by 3 bases, 10 bases remained unmatched. Here the CDR3 DNA reads TGTGCCAGCAGCTTGGTACTTCAGGCGGACAGGGACACCGGGGAGCTGTTTTTT. Its translation is CASSLVLQADRDTGELFF.

The CDR3 region has the DNA TGTGCCAGCACTGTCGGGGTCCCGAAGAGCAATCAGCCCCAGCATTTT. Its translation: CASTVGVPKSNQPQHF. The chain joins TRBV6-4 to TRBJ1-5; D is unclear. Germline loops: CDR1 MRHNA, CDR2 SNTAGT. The V gene lost 7 bases and the J gene lost 1 base, with 17 bases spanning the gap. There are 16 residues in the CDR3.

The chain recombines TRBV9 with TRBJ2-7, with D possibly TRBD2 on 5 matching bases. In germline, CDR1 is SGDLS, CDR2 YYNGEE. V shed 3 bases and J shed 2 bases, with 18 bases lying between them. The CDR3 has 16 residues. The DNA for the CDR3 is TGTGCCAGCAGCGATGACCCGGGAAGCTCTACCTACGAGCAGTACTTC. It translates to CASSDDPGSSTYEQYF.

The chain combines TRBV30 with TRBJ1-3; 10 positions agree with TRBD1. Germline CDR1 GTSNPN, CDR2 SVGIG (reference sequence). This CDR3 is built from 17 residues. After removal of 2 bases from V and 0 bases from J, the junction contained 7 bases not matched to a gene. The CDR3 nucleotides read TGTGCCTGGAGTCAGAGACAGGGGGCCCGCTCTGGAAACACCATATATTTT. Translated: CAWSQRQGARSGNTIYF. Using reference TRBV30 and TRBJ1-3 for the parts outside the CDR3, the full variable domain is SQTIHQWPATLVQPVGSPLSLECTVEGTSNPNLYWYRQAAGRGLQLLFYSVGIGQISSEVPQNLSASRPQDRQFILSSKKLLLSDSGFYLCAWSQRQGARSGNTIYFGEGSWLTVV.

The V call is TRBV6-5, the J call TRBJ2-4; perhaps TRBD1 as D (6 bases). CDR1 and CDR2 (germline): MNHEY, SVGAGI. Trimming pared 6 bases from V and 7 bases from J, leaving 19 bases between. This CDR3 is built from 15 residues. The CDR3 DNA follows: TGTGCCAGCAGCTATTGGACAGCCAAAGGGAACATTCAGTACTTC. This translates into CASSYWTAKGNIQYF.

V usage is TRBV7-9 and J usage is TRBJ1-6; 9 bases agree with TRBD1. The germline V gene encodes CDR1 SEHNR and CDR2 FQNEAQ (reference sequence). Trimming took 5 bases from V and 9 from J; bases not matched to a gene: 8. The CDR3 runs to 15 residues. CDR3 DNA sequence: TGTGCCAGCAGCCGCACGGACAGGGGCGGTTCACCCCTCCACTTT. This encodes CASSRTDRGGSPLHF. The whole variable domain, remainder taken from reference TRBV7-9 and TRBJ1-6, is DTGVSQNPRHKITKRGQNVTFRCDPISEHNRLYWYRQTLGQGPEFLTYFQNEAQLEKSRLLSDRFSAERPKGSFSTLEIQRTEQGDSAMYLCASSRTDRGGSPLHFGNGTRLTVT.

The V call is TRBV6-5, the J call TRBJ2-7, with TRBD2 identical over 7 bases. The CDR3 extends over 13 amino acids. From germline, CDR1 is MNHEY and CDR2 SVGAGI. The V gene end was trimmed by 8 bases and the J gene end by 1 base; junction bases not matched to a gene: 5. CDR3 residues: CASGRDMSYEQYF. CDR3 nucleotides: TGTGCCAGCGGGAGGGATATGTCCTACGAGCAGTACTTC.

This chain links TRBV5-1 with TRBJ2-7, with 8 bases identical to TRBD1. This CDR3 is built from 14 residues. V was clipped by 4 bases and J by 4 bases; unmatched bases: 7. Germline CDR1 is SGHRS and CDR2 is YFSETQ. CDR3 loop: CASSGGTGFYEQYF. CDR3 DNA: TGCGCCAGCAGCGGCGGGACAGGTTTTTACGAGCAGTACTTC.